Following are 3 T cell receptor beta chains from one sample sequenced in a study of cytomegalovirus exposure and HLA in healthy donors. Primers: 60 Vbeta forward and 13 Jbeta reverse. Here immunoSEQ multiplex PCR was the method, and the copy in TCRdb shows in-frame clones only, minus some. The table lists about 160,000 clones, about four fifths of them singletons. The material sequenced was PBMCs. Receptor source: a woman aged 45 to 65 in good health and CMV-seronegative.

The rearrangement joins TRBV7-9 to TRBJ1-2; D uncertain. This CDR3 comprises 15 residues. V lost 0 bases and J lost 6, with 14 bases in between. The germline V gene encodes CDR1 SEHNR and CDR2 FQNEAQ (reference sequence). The CDR3 nucleotides are TGTGCCAGCAGCTTAGCGACTCGCATCCCCCATGGCTACACCTTC. Its protein is CASSLATRIPHGYTF.

This chain uses TRBV7-2 with TRBJ1-2; D perhaps matches TRBD1 (6 bases). With 6 bases removed from V and 6 bases from J, the gap between germline ends came to 17 bases. The CDR3 has 14 residues. The V gene's germline CDR1 is SGHTA and CDR2 FQGNSA. DNA for the CDR3: TGTGCCAGCAGGAGTTCACAGGGATCGGATGGCTACACCTTC. This translates into CASRSSQGSDGYTF.

This chain connects TRBV28 to TRBJ1-1; TRBD1 matches 7 bases. Germline trimming cut 5 bases from V and 5 bases from J; bases unmatched to any gene: 2. From germline, CDR1 is MDHEN and CDR2 SYDVKM. The CDR3 is made up of 12 amino acids. In nucleotides, the CDR3 is TGTGCCAGCAGTAGACAGGGTACTGAAGCTTTCTTT. Translating gives CASSRQGTEAFF.